The sequence of this T cell receptor (beta chain) was determined in a study of graft-versus-host responses after intestinal transplantation. Overall study: Once they had received anti-thymocyte globulin induction, all recipients took tacrolimus and steroids for about three years.

Trimming stripped 3 bases from V and 7 bases from J, with 15 bases between. There are 14 residues in the CDR3. CDR1 is SNHLY and CDR2 is FYNNEI in the germline V gene. As to this clone: Its target is not known.

Assay used: immunoSEQ multiplex PCR; TCRdb lists only in-frame clones, some missing. The data contain about 94,000 clones, around nine tenths of them singletons. General study results and limits: Graft-versus-host to host-versus-graft clonal ratios in allografts were high in patients with graft-donor T cell macrochimerism.

The sequencing used unstimulated CD8+ T cells sorted from spleen or lymph node cells, collected before intestinal transplant. The source of this sequence is a human donor who received an intestinal transplant. The chain uses TRBV2 and TRBJ1-2; D unclear. The CDR3 loop reads CASSEMSQRLGYTF. CDR3 sequence (DNA): TGTGCCAGCAGTGAGATGAGTCAGAGACTTGGCTACACCTTC.